This T cell receptor beta chain was found in a study of CD8 T cells in Susac syndrome. Reverse transcription of about 0.5 to 1 ug RNA was carried out with random hexamers. Amplification of TCR beta CDR3 across 54 Vbeta and 13 Jbeta was performed with immunoSEQ multiplex PCR. TCRdb analysed the immunoSEQ multiplex PCR reads with MiXCR anew, one entry per CDR3 protein. The data contain 100,000 to 150,000 distinct CDR3 sequences, over 90% of them singletons. The CDR3 consists of 16 residues. V gave up 0 bases and J gave up 0 bases, with 12 bases separating them. Germline CDR1 is GTSNPN and CDR2 is SVGIG (reference sequence). TCR beta sequencing covered blood CD8+ and CD4+ T cells. The TEMRA cells underwent FACS enrichment, while the CD8+ and CD4+ T cells underwent negative isolation.

Sequences were obtained from CD4+ T cells from PBMCs. The receptor was isolated from a human donor in good health. The V call is TRBV30, the J call TRBJ2-1; D is unresolved. Here the CDR3 reads CAWSVGRMSSYNEQFF. CDR3 DNA sequence: TGTGCCTGGAGTGTGGGTCGAATGAGCTCCTACAATGAGCAGTTCTTC. Drawing the rest from reference TRBV30 and TRBJ2-1, the complete variable domain is SQTIHQWPATLVQPVGSPLSLECTVEGTSNPNLYWYRQAAGRGLQLLFYSVGIGQISSEVPQNLSASRPQDRQFILSSKKLLLSDSGFYLCAWSVGRMSSYNEQFFGPGTRLTVL.